This T cell receptor beta chain was found in a study of Graves' ophthalmopathy and Graves' hyperthyroidism. CDR3 length: 15 amino acids. The germline V gene has CDR1 KGHDR and CDR2 SFDVKD. Ophthalmopathy donors' eye disease showed moderate-to-severe activity, CAS of at least 3, NOSPECS of at least 4 and duration under 3 months. A diagnosis was made from clinical symptoms together with serum thyroxine, TRAb, thyroid ultrasound and orbital computed tomography. RNA transcripts were the template, and TCR beta CDR3 regions were amplified from them. First-round RT-PCR employed HTBI primers, with a second-round multiplex PCR after it. TCRdb independently ran MiXCR on the multiplex PCR reads; one entry per CDR3 protein. The repertoire holds approximately 700,000 distinct CDR3 sequences, with 40% as singletons. Overall study results and limits: The majority of expanded thyroid clonotypes above 0.001 frequency also occurred in blood.

Points on this clonotype: Its antigen is not identified. At one end, the junction sequence differs from germline, possibly due to a read error.

The sequenced sample was peripheral blood. This chain uses TRBV24-1 with TRBJ1-5, with D possibly matching TRBD1 (6 bases). This TCR came from an adult man with Graves' ophthalmopathy. CDR3 sequence: CASSFIRGSNQPQHF. CDR3 coding DNA: TGTGCCAGCAGTTTCATCAGGGGAAGCAATCAGCCCCAGCATTTT.